This is a list of T cell receptor beta chains from one sample in a study of T cell responses to AZD1222 COVID-19 vaccine. Produced via immunoSEQ multiplex PCR; TCRdb's table is partial and in-frame only. The sample records 130,000 or so clones, about 93% being singletons. The input for sequencing was peripheral blood, taken on day 0 of AZD1222 vaccination. The receptors were gathered from an adult in good health. CDR3s include the opening cysteine and the closing phenylalanine or tryptophan. The D gene is left open where the match is weak. For some rows the clone size is stated as once, few or many, or as a class when expanded; others skip it.

TRBD2 . TRBJ2-1 TRBV5-1 TGCGCCAGCAGCGGGACCTCGAGCGGGGGCCCTTACAATGAGCAGTTCTTC CASSGTSSGGPYNEQFF
. . TRBJ2-2 TRBV11-3 TGTGCCAGCAGCCCCAATCCGGACGGGGAGCTGTTTTTT CASSPNPDGELFF
. . TRBJ1-6 TRBV10-2 TGCGCCAGCAGCCCTGACCCCGGGAATTCACCCCTCCACTTT CASSPDPGNSPLHF
TRBD1 . TRBJ2-1 TRBV9 TGTGCCAGCAGCGTAGGGGACAGATACAATGAGCAGTTCTTC CASSVGDRYNEQFF
. . TRBJ1-4 TRBV27 TGTGCCAGCAGTTCCCAGCGATTAGAAAAACTGTTTTTT CASSSQRLEKLFF
. . TRBJ1-1 TRBV18 TGTGCCAGCTCACCTCCGGGGCTGGTGGCTTTCTTT CASSPPGLVAFF
. . TRBJ1-4 TRBV2 TGTGCCAGCATCGTAGGGGCTGCTAATGAAAAACTGTTTTTT CASIVGAANEKLFF
. . TRBJ1-5 TRBV6-5 TGTGCCAGCAGTTATTCCGGAATCAATCAGCCCCAGCATTTT CASSYSGINQPQHF
. . TRBJ1-5 TRBV7-9 TGTGCCAGCAGCTTAGCGGGGCCAGGAAAAAATAGCAATCAGCCCCAGCATTTT CASSLAGPGKNSNQPQHF
. . TRBJ1-1 TRBV12-3/TRBV12-4 TGTGCCAGCAGTTTCCGACAGTCTGAAGCTTTCTTT CASSFRQSEAFF
. . TRBJ2-2 TRBV29-1 TGCAGCGTTGGCCACGAGAACACCGGGGAGCTGTTTTTT CSVGHENTGELFF
. once TRBJ1-6 TRBV2 TGTGCCAGCAGCCTTTTGAATTCACCCCTCCACTTT CASSLLNSPLHF
. . TRBJ1-6 TRBV3-1/TRBV3-2 TGTGCCAGCAGCCAAGTGGGAAATAATTCACCCCTCCACTTT CASSQVGNNSPLHF
. . TRBJ2-6 TRBV6-5 TGTGCCAGCAGATTATCTGGGGCCAACGTCCTGACTTTC CASRLSGANVLTF
. once TRBJ1-2 TRBV7-6 TGTGCCAGCACCTCTTGGAGGGGGGGCTACACCTTC CASTSWRGGYTF
. . TRBJ1-2 TRBV6-2/TRBV6-3 TGTGCCAGCAGTTACTCCGGGTATGGCTACACCTTC CASSYSGYGYTF
. . TRBJ1-2 TRBV30 TGTGCCTGGAGCATTTCGGACAGAAACTATGGCTACACCTTC CAWSISDRNYGYTF
. . TRBJ1-5 TRBV4-2 TGTGCCAGCAGCCGAGGACCGGGGACGGGGAATCAGCCCCAGCATTTT CASSRGPGTGNQPQHF
. . TRBJ1-4 TRBV18 TGTGCCAGCTCACCACGGGTAGGGTTTGATGAAAAACTGTTTTTT CASSPRVGFDEKLFF
. once TRBJ2-7 TRBV12-3/TRBV12-4 TGTGCCAGCAGTCACAGCGACTACGAGCAGTACTTC CASSHSDYEQYF
TRBD1 . TRBJ2-2 TRBV14 TGTGCCAGCAGCCAAGAAAGGACAGGGTACACCGGGGAGCTGTTTTTT CASSQERTGYTGELFF
. . TRBJ1-2 TRBV5-1 TGCGCCAGCAGCGGTGCCGGGGCCCGAGGAGATGATGGCTACACCTTC CASSGAGARGDDGYTF
TRBD1 . TRBJ2-7 TRBV13 TGTGCCAGCAGCTTGACAGGGGATTCTAGCTACGAGCAGTACTTC CASSLTGDSSYEQYF
. once TRBJ1-2 TRBV11-2 TGTGCCAGCAGCCCTCACAGGGACTTTAACTATGGCTACACCTTC CASSPHRDFNYGYTF
. . TRBJ2-5 TRBV3-1/TRBV3-2 TGTGCCAGCAGGCAGAGACTATTTCAAGAGACCCAGTACTTC CASRQRLFQETQYF
. once TRBJ2-7 TRBV19 TGTGCCAGTAGTATAGAGGGTTGGCAGCCGACCTACGAGCAGTACTTC CASSIEGWQPTYEQYF
TRBD1 . TRBJ2-2 TRBV6-7 TGTGCCAGCAGTTACCCGGGACAGACGAACACCGGGGAGCTGTTTTTT CASSYPGQTNTGELFF
TRBD1 . TRBJ1-4 TRBV18 TGTGCCAGCTCACAACGAAGTCACAGGGGGGTGGAAAAACTGTTTTTT CASSQRSHRGVEKLFF
. . TRBJ2-7 TRBV2 TGTGCCAGCAGCAACCTGGGGGTTGACGAGCAGTACTTC CASSNLGVDEQYF
TRBD1 . TRBJ1-1 TRBV5-1 TGCGCCAGCAGCTGGGGTCAGGGGGATATAAAAACTGAAGCTTTCTTT CASSWGQGDIKTEAFF
. . TRBJ1-6 TRBV6-5 TGTGCCAGCAGTTTCGTTCCAGGGTTGAATTCACCCCTCCACTTT CASSFVPGLNSPLHF
. . TRBJ1-1 TRBV11-2 TGTGCCAGCAGCTTAGAGAACTTTTCCGAGGCTTTCTTT CASSLENFSEAFF
. once TRBJ2-7 TRBV7-8 TGTGCCAGCAGCACCGCCCCAGCTTACGAGCAGTACTTC CASSTAPAYEQYF